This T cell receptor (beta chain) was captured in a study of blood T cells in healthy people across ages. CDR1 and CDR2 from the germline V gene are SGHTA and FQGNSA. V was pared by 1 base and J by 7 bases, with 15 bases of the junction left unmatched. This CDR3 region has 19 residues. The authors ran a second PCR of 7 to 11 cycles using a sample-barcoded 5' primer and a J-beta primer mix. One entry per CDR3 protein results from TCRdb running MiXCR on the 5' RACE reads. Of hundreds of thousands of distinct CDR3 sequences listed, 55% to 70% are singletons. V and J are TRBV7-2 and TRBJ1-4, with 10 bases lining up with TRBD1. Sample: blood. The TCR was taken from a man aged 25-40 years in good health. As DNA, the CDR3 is TGTGCCAGCAGCTTAGGGTTAGAGGGACAGGGGCCCCCCTTTGAAAAACTGTTTTTT. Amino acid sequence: CASSLGLEGQGPPFEKLFF.